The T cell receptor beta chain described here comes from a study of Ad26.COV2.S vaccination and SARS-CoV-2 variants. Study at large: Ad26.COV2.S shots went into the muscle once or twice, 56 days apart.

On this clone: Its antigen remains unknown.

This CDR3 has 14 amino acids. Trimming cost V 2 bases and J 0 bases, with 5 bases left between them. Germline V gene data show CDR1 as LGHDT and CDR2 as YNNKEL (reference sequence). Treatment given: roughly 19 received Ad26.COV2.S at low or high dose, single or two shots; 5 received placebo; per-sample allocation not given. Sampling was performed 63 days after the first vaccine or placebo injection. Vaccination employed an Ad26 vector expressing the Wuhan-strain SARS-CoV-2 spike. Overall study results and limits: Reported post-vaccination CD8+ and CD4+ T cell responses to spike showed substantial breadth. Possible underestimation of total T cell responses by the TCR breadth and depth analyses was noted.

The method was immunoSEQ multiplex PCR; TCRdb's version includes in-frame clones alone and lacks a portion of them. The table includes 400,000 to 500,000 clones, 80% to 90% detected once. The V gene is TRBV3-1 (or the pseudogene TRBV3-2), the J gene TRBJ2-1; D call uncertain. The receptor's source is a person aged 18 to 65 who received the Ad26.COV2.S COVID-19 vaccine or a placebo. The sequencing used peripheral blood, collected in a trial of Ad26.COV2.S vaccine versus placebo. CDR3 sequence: CASSQLSSYNEQFF. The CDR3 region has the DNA TGTGCCAGCAGCCAACTAAGCTCCTACAATGAGCAGTTCTTC.